This is a list of T cell receptor beta chains from one sample in a study of T cell clonotyping in hematopoietic cell transplantation. Sequencing used immunoSEQ multiplex PCR; TCRdb keeps in-frame clones, though not all of them. The sample contains more than 12,000 clones, over 75% of which appear only once. The material sequenced was PBMCs, taken 100 days after allogeneic stem cell transplant. The receptors derive from a male patient aged 50 to 60 who had an allogeneic stem cell transplant from an unrelated donor, so T cells may come from the graft donor. Some clones in this sample may be carry-over from other donors' samples. The CDR3 runs from the conserved cysteine through the conserved F or W. A D gene is named only where the DNA matches it firmly. The listing skips clone size in some rows; elsewhere it reads once, few, many or a size class.

J	D	V	length	size	CDR3	DNA
TRBJ2-3	TRBD2	TRBV28	16	.	CASSLGLAGLGTAQYF	TGTGCCAGCAGCCTGGGACTAGCGGGACTTGGGACTGCGCAGTATTTT
TRBJ1-1	.	TRBV7-6	13	.	CASSLAQSTEAFF	TGTGCCAGCAGCTTAGCGCAGAGCACTGAAGCTTTCTTT
TRBJ1-1	.	TRBV7-2	12	.	CASSSRQEQAFF	TGTGCCAGCAGCTCCAGACAGGAGCAAGCTTTCTTT
TRBJ2-1	TRBD1	TRBV9	12	.	CASSTGGFEQFF	TGTGCCAGCAGCACAGGGGGCTTTGAGCAGTTCTTC
TRBJ2-1	.	TRBV7-6	12	few	CASSLPQGEQFF	TGTGCCAGCAGCTTACCCCAGGGTGAGCAGTTCTTC
TRBJ1-5	.	TRBV28	15	.	CASSSPLGGGQPQHF	TGTGCCAGCAGTTCCCCTCTAGGAGGGGGTCAGCCCCAGCATTTT
TRBJ1-5	.	TRBV5-1	15	few	CASSPQGGASQPQHF	TGCGCCAGCAGCCCCCAGGGTGGGGCGAGCCAGCCCCAGCATTTT
TRBJ2-1	TRBD1	TRBV6-5	15	.	CASSYTRTGKNEQFF	TGTGCCAGCAGTTATACCCGGACAGGGAAAAATGAGCAGTTCTTC
TRBJ1-1	TRBD1	TRBV28	14	.	CASSPGQGNTEAFF	TGTGCCAGCAGTCCCGGACAGGGGAATACTGAAGCTTTCTTT
TRBJ1-3	TRBD1	TRBV9	16	.	CASSIETGNVGNTIYF	TGTGCCAGCAGCATAGAGACAGGGAACGTTGGAAACACCATATATTTT
TRBJ1-2	.	TRBV4-2	17	once	CASSQDEGRSANYGYTF	TGTGCCAGCAGCCAAGATGAGGGACGGTCAGCTAACTATGGCTACACCTTC
TRBJ2-2	.	TRBV7-9	14	once	CASSLVSLGGELFF	TGTGCCAGCAGCTTAGTTTCGTTAGGAGGGGAGCTGTTTTTT
TRBJ2-6	.	TRBV5-1	16	.	CASSQRRRTGANVLTF	TGCGCCAGCAGCCAACGGCGCCGGACCGGGGCCAACGTCCTGACTTTC
TRBJ1-1	.	TRBV2	15	.	CASKLEGQGSTEAFF	TGTGCCAGCAAATTAGAAGGGCAGGGGAGCACTGAAGCTTTCTTT
TRBJ2-7	.	TRBV30	13	.	CAWSVAGSYEQYF	TGTGCCTGGAGTGTTGCGGGGAGCTACGAGCAGTACTTC
TRBJ2-7	.	TRBV6-5	15	.	CASNPDATGRSEQYF	TGTGCCAGCAACCCCGACGCGACAGGACGGTCGGAGCAGTACTTC
TRBJ2-3	TRBD1	TRBV7-2	16	.	CASSWTGTGGADTQYF	TGTGCCAGCAGCTGGACCGGGACAGGGGGCGCAGATACGCAGTATTTT
TRBJ2-1	.	TRBV18	15	.	CASSPYNGGGNEQFF	TGTGCCAGCTCACCATATAACGGCGGAGGGAATGAGCAGTTCTTC
TRBJ1-2	.	TRBV5-1	15	.	CASSLESGAAYGYTF	TGCGCCAGCAGCTTGGAATCAGGGGCGGCCTATGGCTACACCTTC
TRBJ2-7	.	TRBV4-3	8	.	CASSPPSF	TGCGCCAGCAGCCCCCCTAGCTTC
TRBJ1-5	.	TRBV5-1	14	.	CASSPGQINQPQHF	TGCGCCAGCAGCCCAGGACAGATCAATCAGCCCCAGCATTTT
TRBJ1-5	TRBD1	TRBV5-6	14	.	CASSPGQKSQPQHF	TGTGCCAGCAGCCCGGGACAGAAGTCTCAGCCCCAGCATTTT
TRBJ1-3	.	TRBV28	15	.	CASSFMRISGNTIYF	TGTGCCAGCAGTTTTATGCGGATCTCTGGAAACACCATATATTTT
TRBJ1-3	TRBD1	TRBV5-4	17	.	CASSEGQGVHSGNTIYF	TGTGCCAGCAGCGAGGGACAGGGGGTCCACTCTGGAAACACCATATATTTT
TRBJ2-1	.	TRBV6-5	14	.	CASSYSTHRNEQFF	TGTGCCAGCAGTTACTCAACCCACCGCAATGAGCAGTTCTTC